A single sample gave rise to the 17 T cell receptor beta chains below, sequenced in a study of blood T cells in healthy people across ages. The use of a sample-barcoded 5' primer and a J-beta primer mix characterized a second PCR of roughly 6 to 11 cycles. TCRdb re-derived calls from the 5' RACE reads in MiXCR, one entry per CDR3 protein. The table has roughly 1,500,000 distinct CDR3 sequences, 30% to 35% seen once. The sequenced material came from blood. The receptors shown here come from a woman in her 30s in good health.

This clonotype appeared many times. The gene calls are TRBV15 and TRBJ1-2; D is unclear. Trimming stripped 0 bases from V and 0 bases from J, with 11 bases between. Germline V lookup: CDR1 LNHNV, CDR2 YYDKDF (reference sequence). CDR3 size: 16 residues. DNA of the CDR3: TGTGCCACCAGCAGAGATTCTGGGAACTCTAACTATGGCTACACCTTC. Protein sequence: CATSRDSGNSNYGYTF.

A few counts support this clonotype. The J gene is TRBJ2-5, the V gene TRBV24-1; 9 nucleotides match TRBD2. Germline V gene sequence: CDR1 KGHDR, CDR2 SFDVKD. The CDR3 runs 14 residues. Trimming took 5 bases from V and 4 from J; bases not matched to a gene: 4. CDR3 loop: CATSVAGVGETQYF. For the CDR3, the DNA is TGTGCCACCAGTGTAGCGGGAGTGGGAGAGACCCAGTACTTC.

This clonotype was detected a few times. V and J are TRBV7-2 and TRBJ2-7, with D hard to call. The tail of the sequence fits TRBJ2-5 better, so the J call may be wrong. The CDR3 runs 15 residues. Looked up from germline, CDR1 is SGHTA and CDR2 is FQGNSA. CDR3 nucleotides: TGTGCCAGCAGCCAAAGCCACCCAATAAAAGAGACCCAGTACTTC. This gives the protein CASSQSHPIKETQYF.

V gene TRBV19 combines with J gene TRBJ2-3; 7 bases map to TRBD2. Germline V CDR1 and CDR2: LNHDA, SQIVND (reference sequence). CDR3 size: 15 residues. After removal of 2 bases from V and 2 bases from J, the junction contained 4 bases not matched to a gene. The CDR3 sequence is CASSINLAATDTQYF. Written as DNA, the CDR3 is TGTGCCAGTAGTATAAATCTAGCGGCCACAGATACGCAGTATTTT.

In the case of this clonotype: Germline is not matched at one junction end, which may reflect a read error. The CDR3 DNA follows: TGTGCCAGCAGTTTGGGGGTAGCGGGAGGATACTACGGGCAGTACTTC. Its protein is CASSLGVAGGYYGQYF. The chain employs TRBV27 and TRBJ2-7, with 10 bases aligning to TRBD2. Per germline, CDR1 MNHEY and CDR2 SMNVEV (reference sequence). The CDR3 loop spans 16 amino acids.

The rearrangement joins TRBV6-6 to TRBJ1-4; D might be TRBD1 (5 bases). Germline V gives CDR1 MNHNY, CDR2 SVGAGI (reference sequence). The CDR3 sequence is 15 residues long. The V end was cut by 2 bases, the J end by 3 bases, with 10 bases between. CDR3 residues: CASSYGAGSNEKLFF. In nucleotides, the CDR3 is TGTGCCAGCAGTTACGGGGCAGGGTCTAATGAAAAACTGTTTTTT.

This clonotype was detected only a few times. The chain uses TRBV12-3 or TRBV12-4 and TRBJ2-1; possibly TRBD2 for D (5 bases). The CDR3 is made up of 14 amino acids. V lost 3 bases and J lost 9, with 15 bases in between. CDR3 residues: CASSFRTGSGEQFF. DNA for the CDR3: TGTGCCAGCAGTTTTCGGACGGGGAGTGGTGAGCAGTTCTTC.

The chain joins TRBV15 to TRBJ2-5; TRBD2 is a possible D gene (6 bases). This CDR3 has 13 residues. The germline CDR1 and CDR2 sequences are LNHNV and YYDKDF (reference sequence). V was shortened by 4 bases and J by 5 bases, with 11 bases between the two germline ends. CDR3 nucleotide sequence: TGTGCCACCAGCAACCGCGCGGGGGAGACCCAGTACTTC. This encodes CATSNRAGETQYF.

This clonotype was counted a few times. The gene calls are TRBV29-1 and TRBJ2-5; D ambiguous. Germline CDR1 reads SQVTM; CDR2 reads ANQGSEA. The CDR3 has 15 amino acids. V was pared by 0 bases and J by 5 bases, with 16 bases between. The CDR3 protein is CSVEDGSAAQETQYF. In DNA, the CDR3 is TGCAGCGTTGAAGATGGGTCGGCGGCTCAGGAGACCCAGTACTTC.

Details on this clonotype: A read error is possible here, since a much larger clone lies one base away. The chain carries TRBV7-9 and TRBJ2-5; 7 nucleotides agree with TRBD1. TRBJ2-1 matches the DNA end more closely, so the J call is doubtful. The CDR3 is 14 amino acids. Looked up from germline, CDR1 is SEHNR and CDR2 is FQNEAQ (reference sequence). DNA for the CDR3: TGTGCCAGCAGCCCCCGGACAGGTCAAGAGACCCAGTTCTTC. Amino acids: CASSPRTGQETQFF.

J is TRBJ1-1 and V is TRBV29-1; D unclear. V lost 5 bases, J lost 3 bases, and 13 bases lay in between. CDR1 and CDR2 from the germline V gene are SQVTM and ANQGSEA. CDR3 length equals 13 residues. Written as DNA, the CDR3 is TGCAGCGTTTCCGGACCCCTGGACACTGAAGCTTTCTTT. Translation gives CSVSGPLDTEAFF. The full variable domain, in which reference TRBV29-1 and TRBJ1-1 provide the parts outside the CDR3, is SAVISQKPSRDICQRGTSLTIQCQVDSQVTMMFWYRQQPGQSLTLIATANQGSEATYESGFVIDKFPISRPNLTFSTLTVSNMSPEDSSIYLCSVSGPLDTEAFFGQGTRLTVV.

Comments on this clonotype: One end of the junction does not line up with germline, which may come from a read error. This rearrangement joins TRBV7-9 to TRBJ2-3, with 7 bases lining up with TRBD2. The germline CDR1 and CDR2 sequences are SEHNR and FQNEAQ (reference sequence). The CDR3 is made up of 12 amino acids. This CDR3 reads CARSGDGDAQYF. Written as DNA, the CDR3 is TGTGCCAGGAGCGGGGATGGAGATGCGCAGTATTTT.

There are a few counts of this clonotype. V gene TRBV24-1 combines with J gene TRBJ2-2, with TRBD2 matching over 9 bases. Trimming took 4 bases from V and 5 from J; bases not matched to a gene: 7. Germline loops: CDR1 KGHDR, CDR2 SFDVKD. This CDR3 contains 16 residues. As DNA, the CDR3 is TGTGCCACCAGTGACCCAGCGGGAGGTGGAACCGGGGAGCTGTTTTTT. It translates to CATSDPAGGGTGELFF.

The CDR3 DNA sequence: TGTGCCAGCAGTAGGCAGGACCGCACAGATACGCAGTATTTT. Amino acid sequence: CASSRQDRTDTQYF. The chain joins TRBV6-1 to TRBJ2-3, with D unclear. V was trimmed by 5 bases and J by 1 base, leaving 10 bases between them. The germline CDR1 and CDR2 sequences are MNHNS and SASEGT. There are 14 residues in the CDR3.

This clonotype occurred a few times. The V gene is TRBV3-1, the J gene TRBJ1-1; a possible D gene is TRBD1 (6 bases). This CDR3 is 15 amino acids long. Germline CDR1 LGHDT, CDR2 YNNKEL (reference sequence). Trimming took off 2 bases at V and 1 base at J, with 11 bases between the two ends. This chain's CDR3 is CASSQRDTPNTEAFF. Written as DNA, the CDR3 is TGTGCCAGCAGCCAAAGGGACACCCCGAACACTGAAGCTTTCTTT. The entire variable domain, with the rest obtained from reference TRBV3-1 and TRBJ1-1, is as follows: DTAVSQTPKYLVTQMGNDKSIKCEQNLGHDTMYWYKQDSKKFLKIMFSYNNKELIINETVPNRFSPKSPDKAHLNLHINSLELGDSAVYFCASSQRDTPNTEAFFGQGTRLTVV.

This clonotype was observed a few times. CDR3 DNA: TGTGCCAGCCCGGGACTAGCGGGATCCACAGATACGCAGTATTTT. This sequence encodes CASPGLAGSTDTQYF. This rearrangement joins TRBV6-5 to TRBJ2-3; 13 positions agree with TRBD2. The germline V gene encodes CDR1 MNHEY and CDR2 SVGAGI. This CDR3 contains 15 residues. J was trimmed by 2 bases and V by 8 bases; bases with no gene match: 4.

This clonotype occurred a few times. This chain links TRBV20-1 with TRBJ2-7; 8 positions agree with TRBD2. Trimming cost V 3 bases and J 2 bases; bases outside gene matches: 3. The CDR3 covers 13 residues. Per germline, CDR1 DFQATT and CDR2 SNEGSKA (reference sequence). This CDR3 is CSARGTSTYEQYF. CDR3 bases: TGCAGTGCTAGGGGGACTAGTACCTACGAGCAGTACTTC.